The next 10 T cell receptor beta chains were all read from a single sample in a study of monozygotic twins with inflammatory bowel disease. TCRdb re-called the 5' RACE reads, yielding one record per CDR3 amino acid sequence without DNA. This sample contains more than 85,000 distinct CDR3 sequences. Sequencing was performed on blood. All receptors derive from a human donor with ulcerative colitis or Crohn's disease, or a healthy co-twin of an affected twin (not recorded which).

The rearrangement joins TRBV5-1 to TRBJ2-2; as DNA is missing, the TRBD1 call by TCRdb cannot be tested. CDR1 is SGHRS, CDR2 YFSETQ, per germline. The CDR3 consists of 16 residues. This chain's CDR3 is CASSPRAGASYGELFF.

The chain employs TRBV5-6 and TRBJ1-2; TCRdb selects TRBD1, and the lack of DNA leaves this call unchecked. The CDR3 contains 19 residues. Germline V lookup: CDR1 SGHDT, CDR2 YYEEEE. The CDR3 protein is CASSLPGSGQPLPNYGYTF.

This chain joins TRBV20-1 and TRBJ2-1. Per the germline V gene, CDR1 is DFQATT and CDR2 is SNEGSKA (reference sequence). The CDR3 runs 17 residues. The CDR3 loop is CSARAFDTKLGYNEQFF.

The genes are TRBV7-2 and TRBJ2-7; TCRdb's D call of TRBD1 is untestable without DNA. Looked up from germline, CDR1 is SGHTA and CDR2 is FQGNSA. This CDR3 has 12 residues. The CDR3 protein is CASSLTGAQQYF.

The chain carries TRBV28 and TRBJ1-1. The CDR3 has 12 amino acids. CDR1 and CDR2 from the germline V gene are MDHEN and SYDVKM. CDR3 loop: CASTDLNTEAFF.

The chain employs TRBV12-3 or TRBV12-4 and TRBJ2-1. The CDR3 runs to 14 residues. The chain's CDR3 is CASSFSGSYNEQFF.

V usage is TRBV7-9 and J usage is TRBJ2-2. The V gene's germline CDR1 is SEHNR and CDR2 FQNEAQ (reference sequence). The CDR3 extends over 13 amino acids. The chain's CDR3 is CASSLDWAGELFF.

This chain joins TRBV29-1 and TRBJ2-1; TCRdb proposes TRBD1, but this gene call is untestable without DNA. Germline-derived CDR1 and CDR2 are SQVTM and ANQGSEA. There are 15 residues in the CDR3. The CDR3 reads CSVAPTSEPYNEQFF.

This chain links TRBV5-1 with TRBJ2-2. The CDR3 is 15 amino acids. Germline V gene lookup returns CDR1 SGHRS and CDR2 YFSETQ. The CDR3 is CASSLFRGNTGELFF.

The V gene is TRBV7-2, the J gene TRBJ2-7. From germline, CDR1 is SGHTA and CDR2 FQGNSA. The CDR3 loop spans 13 amino acids. The CDR3: CASSLALSDEQYF.